The 5 T cell receptor beta chains presented below share a single source sample, sequenced in a study of blood T cell repertoires in COVID-19. TCRdb's copy holds only in-frame clones and misses some; the assay was immunoSEQ multiplex PCR. The sample contains approximately 280,000 clones, roughly 85% of which appear only once. The material sequenced was peripheral blood. Source of these receptors: a man in his fifties with active or convalescent COVID-19.

The V and J genes are TRBV4-1 and TRBJ2-3; 7 nucleotides agree with TRBD2. CDR1 and CDR2 (germline): MGHRA, YSYEKL. V lost 0 bases to trimming and J lost 3 bases; unmatched junction nucleotides: 12. CDR3 length: 18 amino acids. The CDR3 here is CASSQEGAGSSVTDTQYF. The CDR3 DNA is TGCGCCAGCAGCCAAGAGGGAGCGGGATCCTCTGTGACAGATACGCAGTATTTT.

The chain links TRBV19 to TRBJ2-7; D remains unclear. V was shortened by 9 bases and J by 0 bases, with 15 bases between the two germline ends. The length of the CDR3 is 14 residues. CDR1 and CDR2 (germline): LNHDA, SQIVND (reference sequence). The CDR3 region is CASSAQRSSYEQYF. The CDR3 DNA is TGTGCCAGCTCCGCCCAAAGGAGCTCCTACGAGCAGTACTTC.

The V and J genes are TRBV28 and TRBJ2-1, with TRBD2 identical over 10 bases. Per the germline V gene, CDR1 is MDHEN and CDR2 is SYDVKM. There are 16 residues in the CDR3. V dropped 1 base and J dropped 9; count of bases not matched to a gene: 9. Written as DNA, the CDR3 is TGTGCCAGCAGTTTATCGGGACTAGCGCGTCTTAGTGAGCAGTTCTTC. Translation: CASSLSGLARLSEQFF. Filled out from reference TRBV28 and TRBJ2-1, the complete variable domain reads DVKVTQSSRYLVKRTGEKVFLECVQDMDHENMFWYRQDPGLGLRLIYFSYDVKMKEKGDIPEGYSVSREKKERFSLILESASTNQTSMYLCASSLSGLARLSEQFFGPGTRLTVL.

The chain joins TRBV30 to TRBJ1-1; tentative D call: TRBD1 (5 bases). Per the germline V gene, CDR1 is GTSNPN and CDR2 is SVGIG (reference sequence). Trimming cost V 5 bases and J 0 bases, with 10 bases left between them. The CDR3 consists of 13 residues. The CDR3 is CAWGRQLNTEAFF. DNA of the CDR3: TGTGCCTGGGGAAGACAGTTGAACACTGAAGCTTTCTTT.

This chain joins TRBV24-1 and TRBJ2-7; TRBD2 agrees at 10 bases. The CDR3 is 13 amino acids. The V gene's germline CDR1 is KGHDR and CDR2 SFDVKD. V dropped 5 bases and J dropped 4; count of bases not matched to a gene: 1. CDR3 protein: CATSASGRYEQYF. For the CDR3, the DNA is TGTGCCACCAGTGCTAGCGGGAGATACGAGCAGTACTTC.